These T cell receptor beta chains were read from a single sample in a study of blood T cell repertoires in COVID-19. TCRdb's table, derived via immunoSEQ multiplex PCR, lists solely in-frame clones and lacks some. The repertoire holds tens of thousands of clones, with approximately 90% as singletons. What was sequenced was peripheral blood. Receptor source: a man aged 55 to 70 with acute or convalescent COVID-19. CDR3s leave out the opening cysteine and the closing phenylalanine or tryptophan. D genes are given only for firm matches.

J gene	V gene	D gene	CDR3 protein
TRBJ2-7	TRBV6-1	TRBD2	ASSEVVTSGGTKGEQY
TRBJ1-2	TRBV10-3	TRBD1	AISEATGGYGYT
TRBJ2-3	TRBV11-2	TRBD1	ASSSGQGSTDTQY
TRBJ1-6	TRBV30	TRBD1	AWINRGTSNSPLH
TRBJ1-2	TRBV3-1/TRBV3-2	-	ASSPSRAVQRYT
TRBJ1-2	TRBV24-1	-	ATSDLGGSDGYT
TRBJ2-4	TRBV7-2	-	ASSPREVGGTTKNIQY
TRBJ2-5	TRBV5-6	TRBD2	ASSYSGGEINQETQY
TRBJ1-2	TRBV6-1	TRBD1	ASSDPGQGAGGYT
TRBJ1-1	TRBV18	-	ASSTSQAMNTEAF
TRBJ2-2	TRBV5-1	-	ASSFEGLGTGELF